This TCR beta chain originates from a study of shared T cell receptors in the human thymus. Assay used: immunoSEQ multiplex PCR; TCRdb lists only in-frame clones, some missing. The sample records about 540,000 clones, about 80% being singletons. CDR3 length: 16 residues. The germline V and J ends were trimmed by 3 bases and 5 bases, with 21 bases remaining between them. The germline CDR1 and CDR2 sequences are SGHRS and YFSETQ. This sample also belongs to another study, concerning human thymus T cells. That work states: Corrective surgery for congenital heart defects was being performed on the healthy Finnish infants who served as donors. There appeared to be biased usage of V and J genes in thymic and blood repertoires.

The sequence was obtained from a boy under two years old with a congenital heart defect. The sample comprised thymocytes. This sequence joins TRBV5-1 and TRBJ2-7; possible D gene TRBD2, 7 bases. For the CDR3, the DNA is TGCGCCAGCAGCTGCCCTGGATGCGGGGGCCGGGACGAGCAGTACTTC. This translates into CASSCPGCGGRDEQYF. Together with reference TRBV5-1 and TRBJ2-7, the CDR3 gives the full variable domain: KAGVTQTPRYLIKTRGQQVTLSCSPISGHRSVSWYQQTPGQGLQFLFEYFSETQRNKGNFPGRFSGRQFSNSRSEMNVSTLELGDSALYLCASSCPGCGGRDEQYFGPGTRLTVT.